The 18 T cell receptor beta chains below come from one sample, sequenced in a study of cytomegalovirus exposure and HLA in healthy donors. In the PCR, 60 Vbeta and 13 Jbeta primers were used. Clones were read by immunoSEQ multiplex PCR, and TCRdb kept only the in-frame ones, dropping some. Among around 150,000 clones, approximately 86% were seen once, and the ten largest hold approximately 2%. Sequenced sample: PBMCs. The receptors here all came from a woman under 30 in good health and CMV-seronegative.

This chain links TRBV6-5 with TRBJ2-1, with 7 bases fitting TRBD2. V was clipped by 11 bases and J by 3 bases; unmatched bases: 13. Germline V CDR1 and CDR2: MNHEY, SVGAGI. The CDR3 totals 15 residues. CDR3 nucleotide sequence: TGTGCCTGTCGTCCGACTAGCACCGACTACAATGAGCAGTTCTTC. Translation: CACRPTSTDYNEQFF.

In its sample, this clone was seen once. This chain links TRBV27 with TRBJ1-2, with D uncertain. The V end lost 0 bases, the J end lost 0 bases, and 5 bases lay between the germline ends. CDR1 MNHEY and CDR2 SMNVEV come from the germline V gene (reference sequence). This CDR3 region has 14 residues. CDR3 residues: CASSLSAANYGYTF. In DNA, the CDR3 is TGTGCCAGCAGTTTATCGGCAGCTAACTATGGCTACACCTTC.

The sample holds a few counts of this clone. This chain uses TRBV4-2 with TRBJ2-6; D remains ambiguous. Germline assignment: CDR1 LGHNA and CDR2 YNFKEQ. Trimming left V 6 bases short and J 0 bases short, with 6 bases between. The CDR3 contains 14 residues. CDR3 amino acids: CASRSNSGANVLTF. CDR3 nucleotides: TGTGCCAGCAGGTCTAACTCTGGGGCCAACGTCCTGACTTTC.

This chain uses TRBV7-6 with TRBJ2-5; 9 bases are shared with TRBD2. The V gene's germline CDR1 is SGHVS and CDR2 FNYEAQ. The CDR3 has 15 amino acids. J was trimmed by 1 base and V by 5 bases; bases with no gene match: 5. The CDR3 DNA reads TGTGCCAGCAGCCTGTATAGCGGGGGCCAAGAGACCCAGTACTTC. This codes for CASSLYSGGQETQYF.

In nucleotides, the CDR3 is TGTGCCAGCAGTGGGGACAGGGGGCACTACAATGAGCAGTTCTTC. Translated: CASSGDRGHYNEQFF. V is TRBV25-1 and J is TRBJ2-1; 12 nucleotides line up with TRBD1. This CDR3 contains 15 residues. CDR1 is MGHDK and CDR2 is SYGVNS in the germline V gene. V trimming: 4 bases; J trimming: 3 bases; junction bases outside the gene matches: 1.

The gene calls are TRBV5-1 and TRBJ1-2; 8 positions agree with TRBD1. Looked up from germline, CDR1 is SGHRS and CDR2 is YFSETQ. There are 13 residues in the CDR3. The V segment lost 4 bases and the J segment 5 bases; nucleotides outside the gene matches: 4. CDR3 bases: TGCGCCAGCAGCGCAGACAGGGGTTATGGCTACACCTTC. Amino acid sequence: CASSADRGYGYTF. Drawing the rest from reference TRBV5-1 and TRBJ1-2, the complete variable domain is KAGVTQTPRYLIKTRGQQVTLSCSPISGHRSVSWYQQTPGQGLQFLFEYFSETQRNKGNFPGRFSGRQFSNSRSEMNVSTLELGDSALYLCASSADRGYGYTFGSGTRLTVV.

CDR3 region: CASSPPGARIHEQFF. DNA of the CDR3: TGTGCCAGCAGCCCCCCTGGGGCAAGGATTCATGAGCAGTTCTTC. This rearrangement joins TRBV7-2 to TRBJ2-1; TRBD1 might be the D (5 bases). The CDR3 runs 15 residues. V lost 5 bases, J lost 8 bases, and 19 bases lay in between. Germline V gene lookup returns CDR1 SGHTA and CDR2 FQGNSA.

The chain has TRBV30 and TRBJ1-1, with 7 bases matching TRBD1. Unmatched junction bases numbered 3, after V lost 2 bases and J lost 3 bases. CDR3 length: 13 amino acids. Germline CDR1 GTSNPN, CDR2 SVGIG (reference sequence). CDR3 region: CAWSLTGDTEAFF. The CDR3 coding sequence is TGTGCCTGGAGTCTAACAGGGGACACTGAAGCTTTCTTT.

The CDR3 DNA sequence: TGCGCCAGCAGCTTCCGGGACAGCCAAGAGACCCAGTACTTC. Encoded protein: CASSFRDSQETQYF. This rearrangement joins TRBV5-1 to TRBJ2-5; 7 nucleotides align to TRBD1. CDR3 length equals 14 residues. The V and J ends lost 2 bases and 1 base, in that order; junction bases with no gene match: 2. Germline CDR1 SGHRS, CDR2 YFSETQ.

The J gene is TRBJ2-3, the V gene TRBV7-8, with 9 bases fitting TRBD2. Trimming at V came to 10 bases and at J to 1 base, leaving 6 bases not matched to a gene. There are 14 residues in the CDR3. From germline, CDR1 is SGHVS and CDR2 FQNEAQ. CDR3 protein: CATQTSGRTDTQYF. In DNA form, the CDR3 reads TGTGCCACTCAGACTAGCGGCCGCACAGATACGCAGTATTTT.

V usage is TRBV6-5 and J usage is TRBJ1-1; D may be TRBD1 (6 bases). Germline V lookup: CDR1 MNHEY, CDR2 SVGAGI. The CDR3 runs to 14 residues. Trimming left V 8 bases short and J 1 base short, with 14 bases between. CDR3 in amino acids: CASSVGRGNTEAFF. The DNA for the CDR3 is TGTGCCAGCTCCGTGGGCAGGGGGAACACTGAAGCTTTCTTT.

In its sample, this clone was seen a few times. J is TRBJ2-7 and V is TRBV7-2; 11 positions match TRBD2. Germline V CDR1 and CDR2: SGHTA, FQGNSA. After removal of 8 bases from V and 3 bases from J, the junction contained 18 bases not matched to a gene. The CDR3 contains 18 residues. As DNA, the CDR3 is TGTGCCAGCCTCCCAGCGGGGGGTAGCGGGGGGGCCTACTACGAGCAGTACTTC. Its protein is CASLPAGGSGGAYYEQYF.

CDR3 DNA: TGTGCCAGCAGCACACAGGGGTGGTCAGATACGCAGTATTTT. The encoded protein is CASSTQGWSDTQYF. This rearrangement joins TRBV7-2 to TRBJ2-3, with TRBD1 matching 7 bases. The CDR3 has 14 residues. Per the germline V gene, CDR1 is SGHTA and CDR2 is FQGNSA. Unmatched junction bases numbered 6, after V lost 5 bases and J lost 4 bases.

Notes on this clone: Relative to the germline gene, one junction end is altered; a read error may explain this. Different DNA sequences within this sample yield the same CDR3. The chain couples TRBV5-8 to TRBJ1-1, with 9 nucleotides matching TRBD1. This CDR3 is 12 amino acids long. Germline V gene sequence: CDR1 SGHTS, CDR2 YDEGEE. CDR3 DNA sequence: TGTGCCGGGGGACAGGGAGGCACTGAGGCTTTCTTT. It translates to CAGGQGGTEAFF. Full variable domain (remainder filled in from reference TRBV5-8 and TRBJ1-1): EAGVTQSPTHLIKTRGQQATLRCSPISGHTSVYWYQQALGLGLQFLLWYDEGEERNRGNFPPRFSGRQFPNYSSELNVNALELEDSALYLCAGGQGGTEAFFGQGTRLTVV.

The chain employs TRBV2 and TRBJ1-5; TRBD1 matches at 9 bases. Trimming took 5 bases from V and 5 from J; bases not matched to a gene: 13. The CDR3 spans 17 residues. Germline values: CDR1 SNHLY, CDR2 FYNNEI. CDR3 in amino acids: CASSKTGGYGDYQPQHF. The CDR3 bases are TGTGCCAGCAGTAAAACAGGGGGCTACGGGGATTATCAGCCCCAGCATTTT.

This clone was detected only once. An end of the junction differs from the germline gene, which may be a read error. The chain couples TRBV30 to TRBJ1-1; 7 bases are a match to TRBD1. The CDR3 contains 13 residues. In germline, CDR1 is GTSNPN, CDR2 SVGIG (reference sequence). CDR3 sequence: CAGRRGPYTEAFF. As DNA, the CDR3 is TGTGCCGGGAGGAGGGGGCCGTACACTGAAGCTTTCTTT.

This chain joins TRBV5-1 and TRBJ1-1; D gene unclear. CDR1 and CDR2 (germline): SGHRS, YFSETQ. This CDR3 region has 11 residues. Trimming left V 8 bases short and J 5 bases short, with 10 bases between. The CDR3 coding sequence is TGCGCCAGTTACCGGGGAACTGAAGCTTTCTTT. This encodes CASYRGTEAFF.

This rearrangement joins TRBV5-1 to TRBJ2-2, with 8 positions matching TRBD1. The CDR3 consists of 15 residues. With 3 bases clipped from V and 3 bases from J, the junction kept 4 bases outside the gene matches. Germline V gene data show CDR1 as SGHRS and CDR2 as YFSETQ. CDR3 residues: CASSSQGAHTGELFF. The CDR3 DNA is TGCGCCAGCAGCTCCCAGGGGGCCCACACCGGGGAGCTGTTTTTT.